These 19 T cell receptor beta chains came from one sample sequenced in a study of blood T cell repertoires in COVID-19. Sequenced by immunoSEQ multiplex PCR; TCRdb stores in-frame clones only, minus some. The profile shows 75,000 or so clones, roughly four fifths of them singletons. The sample comprised peripheral blood. The source of these receptors is a man in his 60s with acute or convalescent COVID-19.

The chain is built from TRBV5-1 and TRBJ2-1, with D maybe TRBD2 (5 bases). The CDR3 consists of 15 residues. Germline V gives CDR1 SGHRS, CDR2 YFSETQ. V was trimmed by 2 bases and J by 2 bases, leaving 11 bases between them. CDR3 residues: CASSLMAGTYNEQFF. The CDR3 region has the DNA TGCGCCAGCAGCTTAATGGCGGGTACCTACAATGAGCAGTTCTTC.

The CDR3 sequence is CASSVGGASGNTIYF. The CDR3 DNA reads TGTGCCAGCAGCGTAGGGGGAGCCTCTGGAAACACCATATATTTT. The V call is TRBV9, the J call TRBJ1-3; D not resolved. V dropped 0 bases and J dropped 0 bases, with 7 bases sitting between them. CDR3 size: 15 residues. CDR1 is SGDLS, CDR2 YYNGEE, per germline. Drawing the rest from reference TRBV9 and TRBJ1-3, the complete variable domain is DSGVTQTPKHLITATGQRVTLRCSPRSGDLSVYWYQQSLDQGLQFLIQYYNGEERAKGNILERFSAQQFPDLHSELNLSSLELGDSALYFCASSVGGASGNTIYFGEGSWLTVV.

V gene TRBV7-8 combines with J gene TRBJ2-7; D may be TRBD2 (6 bases). The V gene's germline CDR1 is SGHVS and CDR2 FQNEAQ. V was cut by 10 bases and J by 7 bases, with 20 bases left in between. The CDR3 runs 13 residues. The CDR3, as DNA: TGTGCCACGGGGGAGGACACCCTCTGGGAGCAGTACTTC. Translation gives CATGEDTLWEQYF.

The V gene is TRBV10-3, the J gene TRBJ1-2; D is uncertain. Germline loops: CDR1 ENHRY, CDR2 SYGVKD. The CDR3 is 13 residues long. The V end was cut by 4 bases, the J end by 8 bases, with 14 bases between. The CDR3 DNA is TGTGCCATCAGTGTTCCGCTACCCGGGGGCTACACCTTC. It yields the protein CAISVPLPGGYTF.

The CDR3 bases are TGCGCCAGCAGCTCGACGGGACAGGGGGCCGCAGATACGCAGTATTTT. It is translated as CASSSTGQGAADTQYF. The genes are TRBV5-1 and TRBJ2-3, with 12 bases identical to TRBD1. V lost 3 bases, J lost 4 bases, and 6 bases stayed unmatched. From germline, CDR1 is SGHRS and CDR2 YFSETQ. The CDR3 covers 16 residues.

The chain is built from TRBV11-2 and TRBJ1-2; perhaps TRBD1 as D (5 bases). V dropped 0 bases and J dropped 0 bases, with 14 bases sitting between them. Per germline, CDR1 SGHAT and CDR2 FQNNGV. The CDR3 consists of 17 residues. The CDR3 coding sequence is TGTGCCAGCAGCTTAGATGGGGGAGGACGGGCTAACTATGGCTACACCTTC. Translated: CASSLDGGGRANYGYTF.

The chain joins TRBV30 to TRBJ1-6; tentatively, D is TRBD1 (6 bases). The V gene lost 4 bases and the J gene lost 8 bases, with 15 bases spanning the gap. CDR3 size: 14 residues. The germline V gene encodes CDR1 GTSNPN and CDR2 SVGIG (reference sequence). The CDR3 region is CAWTSGRGYSPLHF. As DNA, the CDR3 is TGTGCCTGGACGTCCGGCAGGGGCTATTCACCCCTCCACTTT.

The J gene is TRBJ2-7, the V gene TRBV4-1; weak D call: TRBD2 (6 bases). Germline V gives CDR1 MGHRA, CDR2 YSYEKL. The germline V and J ends were trimmed by 1 base and 2 bases, with 15 bases remaining between them. The CDR3 sequence is 16 residues long. The CDR3 spells CASSQGPGRGTYEQYF. CDR3 DNA sequence: TGCGCCAGCAGCCAAGGCCCCGGGCGCGGGACCTACGAGCAGTACTTC.

V gene TRBV28 combines with J gene TRBJ1-2; TRBD1 aligns across 9 bases. The V segment lost 3 bases and the J segment 4 bases; nucleotides outside the gene matches: 12. Germline CDR1 MDHEN, CDR2 SYDVKM. The CDR3 covers 17 residues. CDR3 in amino acids: CASSLGQGLLGIYGYTF. The CDR3, as DNA: TGTGCCAGCAGTTTGGGACAGGGACTCTTAGGGATCTATGGCTACACCTTC.

V is TRBV9 and J is TRBJ2-5; D may be TRBD1 (5 bases). Germline V gene data show CDR1 as SGDLS and CDR2 as YYNGEE. The CDR3 has 16 residues. With 0 bases removed from V and 5 bases from J, the gap between germline ends came to 17 bases. The CDR3 DNA reads TGTGCCAGCAGCGTAGGCCGGCAGGGAACGGCGGAGACCCAGTACTTC. Protein product: CASSVGRQGTAETQYF.

The CDR3 sequence: CASSTFLATNEKLFF. For the CDR3, the DNA is TGCGCCAGCAGCACTTTTCTGGCAACTAATGAAAAACTGTTTTTT. The chain is built from TRBV5-1 and TRBJ1-4; unclear D gene. The CDR3 length is 15 residues. From germline, CDR1 is SGHRS and CDR2 YFSETQ. The germline V and J ends were trimmed by 4 bases and 0 bases, with 10 bases remaining between them.

This clone rates as medium-sized (0.01 to 0.1%). CDR3 region: CASSSEGQGAGEQYF. Here the CDR3 DNA reads TGTGCCAGCAGTTCGGAAGGACAGGGGGCTGGCGAGCAGTACTTC. This rearrangement joins TRBV28 to TRBJ2-7, with 11 bases identical to TRBD1. This CDR3 region has 15 residues. The ends lost 4 bases at V and 6 bases at J; junction bases unmatched: 8. Germline values: CDR1 MDHEN, CDR2 SYDVKM.

V and J are TRBV18 and TRBJ1-2; TRBD1 aligns across 9 bases. Germline CDR1 and CDR2: KGHSH and LQKENI. This CDR3 comprises 16 residues. With 2 bases clipped from V and 2 bases from J, the junction kept 6 bases outside the gene matches. The CDR3 bases are TGTGCCAGCTCACCAGGACAGGGGTCCCTCAACTATGGCTACACCTTC. Translation: CASSPGQGSLNYGYTF.

The J gene is TRBJ2-5, the V gene TRBV21-1; TRBD1, the D gene given by the table, was not confirmed from the DNA. TRBV21-1 is a pseudogene. CDR3 length: 16 amino acids. This chain's CDR3 is CASSNRDREARETQYF. CDR3 bases: TGTGCCAGCAGCAACCGGGACAGGGAGGCTCGAGAGACCCAGTACTTC.

The chain's CDR3 is CASSQADTEAFF. As DNA, the CDR3 is TGTGCCAGCAGCCAAGCTGACACTGAAGCTTTCTTT. The chain carries TRBV3-1 (or the pseudogene TRBV3-2) and TRBJ1-1, with D unclear. With 1 base removed from V and 3 bases from J, the gap between germline ends came to 3 bases. The CDR3 spans 12 residues. Germline lookup yields CDR1 LGHDT and CDR2 YNNKEL (reference sequence).

This chain links TRBV6-5 with TRBJ1-6, with a weak D call TRBD1 (5 bases). V was trimmed by 5 bases and J by 7 bases, leaving 15 bases between them. CDR1 MNHEY and CDR2 SVGAGI come from the germline V gene. CDR3 length equals 15 residues. DNA for the CDR3: TGTGCCAGCAGTCCGATGGAGGGGAGGAATTCACCCCTCCACTTT. Its protein is CASSPMEGRNSPLHF.

This clone appeared a few times. This rearrangement joins TRBV4-2 to TRBJ1-2, with D unresolved. Trimming left V 1 base short and J 2 bases short, with 5 bases between. The CDR3 consists of 13 residues. Germline loops: CDR1 LGHNA, CDR2 YNFKEQ. CDR3 nucleotide sequence: TGTGCCAGCAGCCAAGTTACAAACTATGGCTACACCTTC. This codes for CASSQVTNYGYTF.

The CDR3 bases are TGTGCCAGCAAATACAATACTAACTATGGCTACACCTTC. As protein: CASKYNTNYGYTF. This sequence joins TRBV19 and TRBJ1-2; D remains unclear. The V gene lost 9 bases and the J gene lost 0 bases, with 11 bases spanning the gap. Germline CDR1 and CDR2: LNHDA and SQIVND (reference sequence). This CDR3 has 13 residues.

The chain links TRBV19 to TRBJ1-4, with D unclear. Trimming removed 11 bases at V and 7 bases at J, with 17 bases between. Germline-derived CDR1 and CDR2 are LNHDA and SQIVND (reference sequence). The CDR3 loop spans 13 amino acids. The CDR3 here is CAGPVWRAEKLFF. In DNA form, the CDR3 reads TGTGCCGGCCCCGTTTGGAGGGCTGAAAAACTGTTTTTT.